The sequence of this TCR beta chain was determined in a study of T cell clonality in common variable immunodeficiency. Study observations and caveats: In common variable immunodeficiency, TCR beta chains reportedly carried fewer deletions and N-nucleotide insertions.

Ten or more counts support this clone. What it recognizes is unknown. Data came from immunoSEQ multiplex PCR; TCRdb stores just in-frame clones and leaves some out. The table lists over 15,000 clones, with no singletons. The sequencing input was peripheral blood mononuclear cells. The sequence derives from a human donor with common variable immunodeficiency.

CDR3 DNA, as far as it was read: TGTGCCAGCAGCTTAGAACAGGGGGCGTACACTGAA. Its protein product is CASSLEQGAYTE. The CDR3, in full, reads CASSLEQGAYTEAFF. This sequence joins TRBV7-9 and TRBJ1-1; 9 bases are shared with TRBD1. The CDR3 extends 3 residues past the end of the read, so its final part is completed from the germline J gene. Unmatched junction bases numbered 3, after V lost 1 base and J lost 3 bases. The CDR3 runs to 15 residues. Germline-derived CDR1 and CDR2 are SEHNR and FQNEAQ (reference sequence).